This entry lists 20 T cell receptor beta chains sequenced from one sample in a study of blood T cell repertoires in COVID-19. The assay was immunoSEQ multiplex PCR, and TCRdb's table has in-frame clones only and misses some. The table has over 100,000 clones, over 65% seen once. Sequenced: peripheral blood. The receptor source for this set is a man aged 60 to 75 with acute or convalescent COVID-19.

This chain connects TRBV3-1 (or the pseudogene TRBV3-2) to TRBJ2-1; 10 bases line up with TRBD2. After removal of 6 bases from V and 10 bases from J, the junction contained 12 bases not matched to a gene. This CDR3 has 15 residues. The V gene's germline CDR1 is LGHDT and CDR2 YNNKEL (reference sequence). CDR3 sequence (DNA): TGTGCCAGCAGTCCCAGACTAGCGGGTCTAGGAGAGCAGTTCTTC. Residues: CASSPRLAGLGEQFF.

The CDR3 region is CASSVRRTATNEKLFF. As DNA, the CDR3 is TGTGCCAGCAGTGTGCGGAGGACCGCAACTAATGAAAAACTGTTTTTT. V is TRBV2 and J is TRBJ1-4; no clear D gene. The CDR3 sequence is 16 residues long. Germline V CDR1 and CDR2: SNHLY, FYNNEI. Trimming took 4 bases from V and 0 from J, leaving 12 bases between them.

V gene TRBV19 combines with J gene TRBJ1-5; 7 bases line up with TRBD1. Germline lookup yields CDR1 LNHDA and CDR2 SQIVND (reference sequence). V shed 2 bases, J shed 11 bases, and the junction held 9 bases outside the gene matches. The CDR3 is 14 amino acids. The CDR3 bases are TGTGCCAGTAGTATAAGACAGGGTCAGGGGGCCCAGCATTTT. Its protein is CASSIRQGQGAQHF.

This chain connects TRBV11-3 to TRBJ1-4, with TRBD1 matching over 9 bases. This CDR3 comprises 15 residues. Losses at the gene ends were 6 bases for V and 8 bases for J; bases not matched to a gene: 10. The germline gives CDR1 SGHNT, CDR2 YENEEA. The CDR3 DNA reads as TGTGCCAGCAGTTCATCCGGGACAGGGCTCGAAAAACTGTTTTTT. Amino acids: CASSSSGTGLEKLFF. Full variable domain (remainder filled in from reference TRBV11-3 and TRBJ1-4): EAGVVQSPRYKIIEKKQPVAFWCNPISGHNTLYWYLQNLGQGPELLIRYENEEAVDDSQLPKDRFSAERLKGVDSTLKIQPAELGDSAVYLCASSSSGTGLEKLFFGSGTQLSVL.

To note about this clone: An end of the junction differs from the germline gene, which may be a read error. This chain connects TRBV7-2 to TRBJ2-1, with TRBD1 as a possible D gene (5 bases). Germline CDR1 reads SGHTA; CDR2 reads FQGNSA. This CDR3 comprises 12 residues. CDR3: CASSPHRNEQFF. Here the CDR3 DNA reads TGTGCCAGCAGCCCACACAGGAATGAACAGTTCTTC.

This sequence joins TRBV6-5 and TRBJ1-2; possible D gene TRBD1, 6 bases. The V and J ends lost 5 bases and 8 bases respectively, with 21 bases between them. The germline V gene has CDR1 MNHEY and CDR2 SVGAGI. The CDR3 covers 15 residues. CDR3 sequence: CASSPTGNPTMGYTF. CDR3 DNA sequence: TGTGCCAGCAGTCCCACAGGGAACCCAACTATGGGCTACACCTTC.

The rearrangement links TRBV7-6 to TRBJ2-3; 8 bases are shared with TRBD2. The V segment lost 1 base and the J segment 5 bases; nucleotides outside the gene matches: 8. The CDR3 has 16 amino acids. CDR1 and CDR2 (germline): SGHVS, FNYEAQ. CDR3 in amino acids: CASSLGGAGVVDTQYF. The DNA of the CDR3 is TGTGCCAGCAGCTTAGGGGGAGCGGGAGTGGTAGATACGCAGTATTTT.

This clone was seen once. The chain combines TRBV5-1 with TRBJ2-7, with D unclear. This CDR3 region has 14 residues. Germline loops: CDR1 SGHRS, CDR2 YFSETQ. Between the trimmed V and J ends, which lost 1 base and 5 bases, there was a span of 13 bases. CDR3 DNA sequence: TGCGCCAGCAGCTTGAAAATTCCCCCTAACGAGCAGTACTTC. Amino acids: CASSLKIPPNEQYF.

The CDR3 here is CASSLQGTDTEAFF. DNA of the CDR3: TGTGCCAGCAGCTTGCAGGGTACGGACACTGAAGCTTTCTTT. V is TRBV5-4 and J is TRBJ1-1, with TRBD1 as a possible D gene (5 bases). The V end lost 1 base, the J end lost 3 bases, and 10 bases lay between the germline ends. This CDR3 is 14 amino acids long. Germline values: CDR1 SGHNT, CDR2 YYREEE (reference sequence).

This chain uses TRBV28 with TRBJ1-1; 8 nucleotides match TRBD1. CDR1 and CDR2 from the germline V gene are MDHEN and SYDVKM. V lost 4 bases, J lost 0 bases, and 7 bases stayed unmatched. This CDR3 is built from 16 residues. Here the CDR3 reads CASSSRTGIMNTEAFF. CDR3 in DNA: TGTGCCAGCAGTTCCCGGACAGGGATCATGAACACTGAAGCTTTCTTT.

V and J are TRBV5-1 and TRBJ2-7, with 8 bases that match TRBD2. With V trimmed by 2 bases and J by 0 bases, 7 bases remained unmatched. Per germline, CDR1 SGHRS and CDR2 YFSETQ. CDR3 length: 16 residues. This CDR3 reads CASSFDLGTSSYEQYV. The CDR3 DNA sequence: TGCGCCAGCAGCTTTGACCTTGGGACTAGCTCCTACGAGCAGTACGTC.

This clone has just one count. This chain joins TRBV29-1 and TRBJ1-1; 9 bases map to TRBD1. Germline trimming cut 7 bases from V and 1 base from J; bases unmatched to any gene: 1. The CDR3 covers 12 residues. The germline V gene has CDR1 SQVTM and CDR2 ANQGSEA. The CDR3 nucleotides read TGCAGCGCGGACAGGGGGAACACTGAAGCTTTCTTT. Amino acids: CSADRGNTEAFF.

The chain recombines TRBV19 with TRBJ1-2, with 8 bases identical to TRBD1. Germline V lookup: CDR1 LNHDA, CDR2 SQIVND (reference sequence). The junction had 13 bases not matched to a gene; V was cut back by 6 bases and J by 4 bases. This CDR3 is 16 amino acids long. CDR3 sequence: CASRDPRTGSGYGYTF. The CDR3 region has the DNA TGTGCCAGTAGGGATCCTCGGACAGGGTCGGGCTATGGCTACACCTTC.

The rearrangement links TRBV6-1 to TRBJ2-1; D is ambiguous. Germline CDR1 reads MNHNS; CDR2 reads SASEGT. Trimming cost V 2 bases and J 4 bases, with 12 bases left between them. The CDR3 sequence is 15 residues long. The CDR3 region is CASSERPGSYNEQFF. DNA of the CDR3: TGTGCCAGCAGTGAACGTCCCGGGTCGTACAATGAGCAGTTCTTC.

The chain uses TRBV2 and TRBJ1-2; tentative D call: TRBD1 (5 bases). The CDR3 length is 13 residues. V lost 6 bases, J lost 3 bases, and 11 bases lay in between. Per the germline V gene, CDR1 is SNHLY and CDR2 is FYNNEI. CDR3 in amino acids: CASSGTGDYGYTF. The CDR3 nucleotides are TGTGCCAGCAGCGGGACTGGCGACTATGGCTACACCTTC.

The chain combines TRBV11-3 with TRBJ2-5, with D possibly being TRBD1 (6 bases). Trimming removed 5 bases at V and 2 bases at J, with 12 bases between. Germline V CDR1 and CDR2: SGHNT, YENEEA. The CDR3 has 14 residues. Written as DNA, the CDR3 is TGTGCCAGCAGCCCCCTAAGGGGGCAAGAGACCCAGTACTTC. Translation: CASSPLRGQETQYF. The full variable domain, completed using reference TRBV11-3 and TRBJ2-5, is EAGVVQSPRYKIIEKKQPVAFWCNPISGHNTLYWYLQNLGQGPELLIRYENEEAVDDSQLPKDRFSAERLKGVDSTLKIQPAELGDSAVYLCASSPLRGQETQYFGPGTRLLVL.

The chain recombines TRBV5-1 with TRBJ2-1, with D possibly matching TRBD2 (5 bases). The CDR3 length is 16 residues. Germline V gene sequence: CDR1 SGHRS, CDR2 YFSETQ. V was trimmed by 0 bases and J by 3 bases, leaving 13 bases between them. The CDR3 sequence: CASSLGGIDYYNEQFF. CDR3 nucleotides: TGCGCCAGCAGCTTGGGAGGGATCGATTACTACAATGAGCAGTTCTTC. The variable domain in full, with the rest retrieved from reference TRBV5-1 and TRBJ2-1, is KAGVTQTPRYLIKTRGQQVTLSCSPISGHRSVSWYQQTPGQGLQFLFEYFSETQRNKGNFPGRFSGRQFSNSRSEMNVSTLELGDSALYLCASSLGGIDYYNEQFFGPGTRLTVL.

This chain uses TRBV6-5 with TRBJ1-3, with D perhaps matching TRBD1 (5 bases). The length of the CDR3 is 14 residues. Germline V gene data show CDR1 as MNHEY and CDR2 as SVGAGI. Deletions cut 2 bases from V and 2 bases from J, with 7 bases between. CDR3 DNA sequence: TGTGCCAGCAGTTACCGGGGGACTGGAAACACCATATATTTT. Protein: CASSYRGTGNTIYF.

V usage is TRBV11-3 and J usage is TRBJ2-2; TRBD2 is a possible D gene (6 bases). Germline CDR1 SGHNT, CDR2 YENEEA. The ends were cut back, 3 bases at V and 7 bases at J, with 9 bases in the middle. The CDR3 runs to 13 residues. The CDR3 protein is CASSFGGDGELFF. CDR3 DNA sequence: TGTGCCAGCAGCTTCGGGGGAGACGGGGAGCTGTTTTTT.

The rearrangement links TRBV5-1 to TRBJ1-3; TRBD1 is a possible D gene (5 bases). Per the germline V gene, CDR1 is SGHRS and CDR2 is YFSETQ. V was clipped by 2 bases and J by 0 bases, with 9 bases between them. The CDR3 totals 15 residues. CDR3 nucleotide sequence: TGCGCCAGCAGCTTCGACAGCTCCTCTGGAAACACCATATATTTT. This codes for CASSFDSSSGNTIYF.